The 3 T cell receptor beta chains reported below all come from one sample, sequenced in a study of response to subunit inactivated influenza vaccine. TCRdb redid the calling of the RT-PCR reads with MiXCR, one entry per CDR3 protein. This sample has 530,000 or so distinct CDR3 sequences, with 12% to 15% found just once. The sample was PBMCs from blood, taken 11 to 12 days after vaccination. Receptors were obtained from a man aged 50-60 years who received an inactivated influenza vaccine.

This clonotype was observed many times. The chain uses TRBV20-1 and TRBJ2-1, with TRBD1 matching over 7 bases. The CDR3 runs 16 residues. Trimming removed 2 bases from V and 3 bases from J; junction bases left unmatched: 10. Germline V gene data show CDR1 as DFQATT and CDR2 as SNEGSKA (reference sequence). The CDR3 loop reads CSARRGRGQGYNEQFF. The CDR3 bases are TGCAGTGCTAGACGGGGAAGGGGGCAAGGCTACAATGAGCAGTTCTTC.

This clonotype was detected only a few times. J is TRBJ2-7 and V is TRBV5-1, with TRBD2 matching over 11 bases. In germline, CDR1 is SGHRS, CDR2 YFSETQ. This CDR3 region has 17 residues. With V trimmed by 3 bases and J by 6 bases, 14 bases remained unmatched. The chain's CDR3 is CASSSDRRLAGFAEQYF. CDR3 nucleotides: TGCGCCAGCAGCTCCGACCGACGACTAGCGGGGTTCGCCGAGCAGTACTTC.

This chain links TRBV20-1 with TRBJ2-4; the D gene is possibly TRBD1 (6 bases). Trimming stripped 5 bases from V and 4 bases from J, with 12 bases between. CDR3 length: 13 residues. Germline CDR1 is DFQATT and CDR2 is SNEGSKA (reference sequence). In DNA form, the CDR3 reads TGCAGTGCTTCCCGTGGACAGAAAAACATTCAGTACTTC. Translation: CSASRGQKNIQYF.